Below are 30 T cell receptor beta chains sequenced from a single sample in a study of blood T cell repertoires in COVID-19. TCRdb's table, derived via immunoSEQ multiplex PCR, lists solely in-frame clones and lacks some. The sample shows a few hundred thousand clones, 85% to 90% of them seen only once. The material sequenced was peripheral blood. The receptors originated from a man aged 25-45 years with acute or convalescent COVID-19.

The gene calls are TRBV6-2 or TRBV6-3 and TRBJ2-1; D remains ambiguous. The germline gives CDR1 MNHEY, CDR2 SVGEGT. Trimming removed 0 bases at V and 12 bases at J, with 9 bases between. The CDR3 spans 12 residues. DNA for the CDR3: TGTGCCAGCAGTTACTCTCCCCCCGGGCAGTTCTTC. It yields the protein CASSYSPPGQFF.

The chain recombines TRBV5-6 with TRBJ2-3, with 8 bases fitting TRBD2. Germline V lookup: CDR1 SGHDT, CDR2 YYEEEE. The CDR3 runs 14 residues. Trimming at V came to 3 bases and at J to 4 bases, leaving 4 bases not matched to a gene. The chain's CDR3 is CASSSAGAADTQYF. The CDR3 DNA is TGTGCCAGCAGCTCAGCGGGAGCGGCAGATACGCAGTATTTT.

This rearrangement joins TRBV3-1 (or the pseudogene TRBV3-2) to TRBJ2-7; D is ambiguous. Trimming stripped 4 bases from V and 1 base from J, with 11 bases between. Germline V gene sequence: CDR1 LGHDT, CDR2 YNNKEL (reference sequence). The CDR3 contains 14 residues. In DNA form, the CDR3 reads TGTGCCAGCAGCCGGCTCCTCGATTCCTACGAGCAGTACTTC. Protein product: CASSRLLDSYEQYF.

The chain is built from TRBV3-1 (or the pseudogene TRBV3-2) and TRBJ1-1, with TRBD1 identical over 7 bases. The CDR3 has 13 amino acids. V lost 2 bases and J lost 11; bases outside the gene matches: 8. The germline V gene has CDR1 LGHDT and CDR2 YNNKEL (reference sequence). CDR3 bases: TGTGCCAGCAGCCAACAATTACAGGGGCCCGCTTTCTTT. Protein: CASSQQLQGPAFF.

This chain links TRBV5-5 with TRBJ1-1; 8 nucleotides agree with TRBD1. This CDR3 has 16 amino acids. Germline V gene data show CDR1 as SGHKS and CDR2 as YYEKEE (reference sequence). The V segment lost 2 bases and the J segment 7 bases; nucleotides outside the gene matches: 13. DNA of the CDR3: TGTGCCAGCAGCTTAAGCATACAGGGGGTATTTGGTGAAGCTTTCTTT. Protein product: CASSLSIQGVFGEAFF.

This sequence joins TRBV19 and TRBJ1-5, with TRBD1 identical over 10 bases. V shed 4 bases and J 1 base; nucleotides not matched to a gene: 4. CDR3 size: 16 residues. Germline V CDR1 and CDR2: LNHDA, SQIVND (reference sequence). The CDR3 coding sequence is TGTGCCAGTAGTACCAGGACAGGGGGGAGCAATCAGCCCCAGCATTTT. Protein product: CASSTRTGGSNQPQHF.

The chain combines TRBV6-5 with TRBJ1-4; 7 bases are a match to TRBD1. The CDR3 runs 15 residues. Looked up from germline, CDR1 is MNHEY and CDR2 is SVGAGI. The V segment lost 1 base and the J segment 8 bases; nucleotides outside the gene matches: 7. In nucleotides, the CDR3 is TGTGCCAGCAGTTACTATCCGACAGGGAGCGAAAAACTGTTTTTT. As protein: CASSYYPTGSEKLFF.

The chain recombines TRBV12-5 with TRBJ2-1, with D possibly matching TRBD2 (6 bases). V shed 0 bases and J shed 8 bases, with 14 bases lying between them. This CDR3 spans 15 amino acids. Germline-derived CDR1 and CDR2 are LGHNT and FRNRAP. This CDR3 reads CASGLVGTLADEQFF. The CDR3 DNA reads as TGTGCTAGTGGTTTGGTAGGGACTCTAGCTGATGAGCAGTTCTTC.

This rearrangement joins TRBV7-9 to TRBJ1-1, with D uncertain. V lost 2 bases and J lost 4, with 5 bases in between. Germline V gene data show CDR1 as SEHNR and CDR2 as FQNEAQ (reference sequence). The length of the CDR3 is 12 residues. CDR3: CASSLLPTEAFF. The CDR3 bases are TGTGCCAGCAGCTTACTCCCCACTGAAGCTTTCTTT. The full variable domain, its missing parts supplied by reference TRBV7-9 and TRBJ1-1, is DTGVSQNPRHKITKRGQNVTFRCDPISEHNRLYWYRQTLGQGPEFLTYFQNEAQLEKSRLLSDRFSAERPKGSFSTLEIQRTEQGDSAMYLCASSLLPTEAFFGQGTRLTVV.

The V call is TRBV24-1, the J call TRBJ1-5, with D perhaps TRBD1 (5 bases). The CDR3 sequence is 15 residues long. V was clipped by 3 bases and J by 8 bases, with 16 bases between them. The germline CDR1 and CDR2 sequences are KGHDR and SFDVKD. The CDR3 sequence: CATSDVMTGVEPQHF. For the CDR3, the DNA is TGTGCCACCAGTGATGTCATGACGGGGGTTGAGCCCCAGCATTTT.

The chain is built from TRBV18 and TRBJ2-2, with 10 nucleotides matching TRBD2. V shed 5 bases and J 5 bases; nucleotides not matched to a gene: 2. The CDR3 consists of 14 residues. Germline CDR1 KGHSH, CDR2 LQKENI. This CDR3 reads CASSSSGGTGELFF. The DNA for the CDR3 is TGTGCCAGCTCATCTAGCGGGGGTACCGGGGAGCTGTTTTTT.

This clone was observed a handful of times. The chain combines TRBV10-3 with TRBJ2-1, with 11 bases fitting TRBD2. The CDR3 is made up of 17 amino acids. V dropped 6 bases and J dropped 0; count of bases not matched to a gene: 7. CDR1 and CDR2 from the germline V gene are ENHRY and SYGVKD. The CDR3 DNA reads TGTGCCATCAGGGGGGGACTAGCGGAGAGCTCCTACAATGAGCAGTTCTTC. It specifies CAIRGGLAESSYNEQFF.

The chain carries TRBV28 and TRBJ1-5; 7 nucleotides agree with TRBD1. V dropped 5 bases and J dropped 2; count of bases not matched to a gene: 6. This CDR3 region has 15 residues. The germline CDR1 and CDR2 sequences are MDHEN and SYDVKM. The CDR3 protein is CASSPTGRRNQPQHF. In nucleotides, the CDR3 is TGTGCCAGCAGTCCGACAGGGAGACGCAATCAGCCCCAGCATTTT.

The chain couples TRBV4-2 to TRBJ2-3; 9 bases agree with TRBD1. The V segment lost 0 bases and the J segment 4 bases; nucleotides outside the gene matches: 14. The germline V gene has CDR1 LGHNA and CDR2 YNFKEQ. The CDR3 has 19 residues. CDR3 loop: CASSQDLASGTGQPDTQYF. The DNA of the CDR3 is TGTGCCAGCAGCCAAGATCTAGCGTCCGGGACAGGGCAACCAGATACGCAGTATTTT.

The chain joins TRBV5-1 to TRBJ2-1; TRBD2 matches at 7 bases. Germline V gives CDR1 SGHRS, CDR2 YFSETQ. There are 13 residues in the CDR3. The trim removed 5 bases at V and 5 bases at J, leaving 4 bases unmatched. The CDR3 DNA is TGCGCCAGCAGGGTAAGCGGGGACAATGAGCAGTTCTTC. This codes for CASRVSGDNEQFF. The entire variable domain, with the rest obtained from reference TRBV5-1 and TRBJ2-1, is as follows: KAGVTQTPRYLIKTRGQQVTLSCSPISGHRSVSWYQQTPGQGLQFLFEYFSETQRNKGNFPGRFSGRQFSNSRSEMNVSTLELGDSALYLCASRVSGDNEQFFGPGTRLTVL.

To note about this clone: At one end, the junction sequence differs from germline, possibly due to a read error. J is TRBJ2-7 and V is TRBV28, with 8 bases that match TRBD1. The germline V gene encodes CDR1 MDHEN and CDR2 SYDVKM. The CDR3 has 11 residues. As DNA, the CDR3 is TGTGCCAGCAGTTCCATGAACAGGGGGAACTTC. The encoded protein is CASSSMNRGNF.

V gene TRBV13 combines with J gene TRBJ2-1; TRBD2 agrees at 8 bases. Unmatched junction bases numbered 7, after V lost 5 bases and J lost 7 bases. The CDR3 is 14 residues long. Germline V gene lookup returns CDR1 PRHDT and CDR2 FYEKMQ (reference sequence). The CDR3 DNA sequence: TGTGCCAGCAGCCTACGGGGGGGCAGGAATGAGCAGTTCTTC. Protein sequence: CASSLRGGRNEQFF.

The chain links TRBV10-2 to TRBJ2-3; a possible D gene is TRBD2 (6 bases). The germline V and J ends were trimmed by 6 bases and 2 bases, with 12 bases remaining between them. Germline V gene data show CDR1 as WSHSY and CDR2 as SAAADI. The CDR3 length is 14 residues. The CDR3 region is CASSEGLPTDTQYF. The DNA for the CDR3 is TGCGCCAGCAGCGAAGGACTACCCACAGATACGCAGTATTTT.

CDR3 in amino acids: CAWSPGTVNINYTF. The DNA for the CDR3 is TGTGCCTGGAGCCCCGGGACTGTGAATATTAACTACACCTTC. This chain uses TRBV30 with TRBJ1-2, with D possibly matching TRBD1 (5 bases). This CDR3 is built from 14 residues. V was shortened by 3 bases and J by 10 bases, with 21 bases between the two germline ends. Looked up from germline, CDR1 is GTSNPN and CDR2 is SVGIG (reference sequence).

V is TRBV6-4 and J is TRBJ1-2; D may be TRBD1 (5 bases). From germline, CDR1 is MRHNA and CDR2 SNTAGT. Trimming removed 2 bases at V and 2 bases at J, with 21 bases between. The CDR3 consists of 18 residues. Written as DNA, the CDR3 is TGTGCCAGCAGTGACCCCCAGGGTCTCCCAAAAAGAAACTATGGCTACACCTTC. Residues: CASSDPQGLPKRNYGYTF.

This chain joins TRBV5-1 and TRBJ1-5; weak D call: TRBD1 (6 bases). With 4 bases removed from V and 0 bases from J, the gap between germline ends came to 8 bases. This CDR3 has 14 residues. Germline V CDR1 and CDR2: SGHRS, YFSETQ. CDR3 DNA sequence: TGCGCCAGCAGCGCAGGGGATAGCAATCAGCCCCAGCATTTT. Translation: CASSAGDSNQPQHF. Full variable domain (rest looked up from reference TRBV5-1 and TRBJ1-5): KAGVTQTPRYLIKTRGQQVTLSCSPISGHRSVSWYQQTPGQGLQFLFEYFSETQRNKGNFPGRFSGRQFSNSRSEMNVSTLELGDSALYLCASSAGDSNQPQHFGDGTRLSIL.

The chain recombines TRBV27 with TRBJ1-2; tentatively, D is TRBD1 (5 bases). V was shortened by 3 bases and J by 6 bases, with 11 bases between the two germline ends. Germline values: CDR1 MNHEY, CDR2 SMNVEV (reference sequence). The CDR3 totals 13 residues. The CDR3 DNA sequence: TGTGCCAGCAGTTTCAGACCGGGGGATGGCTACACCTTC. It yields the protein CASSFRPGDGYTF.

On this clone: One end of the junction varies from germline; a read error may be responsible. The V call is TRBV11-2, the J call TRBJ2-1, with D hard to call. This CDR3 region has 12 residues. In germline, CDR1 is SGHAT, CDR2 FQNNGV. CDR3 bases: TGTGCCAGCAGCCCAGACTGGTTTAATATGCTCTTC. This gives the protein CASSPDWFNMLF. The variable domain in full, with the rest retrieved from reference TRBV11-2 and TRBJ2-1, is EAGVAQSPRYKIIEKRQSVAFWCNPISGHATLYWYQQILGQGPKLLIQFQNNGVVDDSQLPKDRFSAERLKGVDSTLKIQPAKLEDSAVYLCASSPDWFNMLFGPGTRLTVL.

The chain has TRBV5-6 and TRBJ1-1; D remains unclear. Germline V gene sequence: CDR1 SGHDT, CDR2 YYEEEE. This CDR3 contains 13 residues. Trimming removed 8 bases from V and 2 bases from J, with 13 bases in between. CDR3 loop: CASSGWLNTEAFF. Here the CDR3 DNA reads TGTGCCAGTAGCGGCTGGTTAAACACTGAAGCTTTCTTT.

This clone showed up just once. The chain links TRBV29-1 to TRBJ1-1, with no clear D. Germline assignment: CDR1 SQVTM and CDR2 ANQGSEA. The germline V and J ends were trimmed by 6 bases and 6 bases, with 8 bases remaining between them. The CDR3 loop spans 10 amino acids. The CDR3 here is CSVAPPEAFF. As DNA, the CDR3 is TGCAGCGTGGCCCCCCCTGAAGCTTTCTTT. The full variable domain, completed using reference TRBV29-1 and TRBJ1-1, is SAVISQKPSRDICQRGTSLTIQCQVDSQVTMMFWYRQQPGQSLTLIATANQGSEATYESGFVIDKFPISRPNLTFSTLTVSNMSPEDSSIYLCSVAPPEAFFGQGTRLTVV.

The chain combines TRBV7-8 with TRBJ1-5; the D gene is possibly TRBD1 (6 bases). Per germline, CDR1 SGHVS and CDR2 FQNEAQ. Trimming left V 5 bases short and J 5 bases short, with 10 bases between. The CDR3 is 13 amino acids. CDR3 sequence: CASSRGRHQPQHF. CDR3 sequence (DNA): TGTGCCAGCAGCCGGGGGCGGCATCAGCCCCAGCATTTT. The complete variable domain, with remaining parts taken from reference TRBV7-8 and TRBJ1-5, reads GAGVSQSPRYKVAKRGQDVALRCDPISGHVSLFWYQQALGQGPEFLTYFQNEAQLDKSGLPSDRFFAERPEGSVSTLKIQRTQQEDSAVYLCASSRGRHQPQHFGDGTRLSIL.

This clone was detected once. V gene TRBV11-3 combines with J gene TRBJ2-2; no clear D. Trimming removed 1 base from V and 5 bases from J, with 8 bases in between. The CDR3 length is 14 residues. Germline V CDR1 and CDR2: SGHNT, YENEEA. CDR3 nucleotides: TGTGCCAGCAGCTTAGGGTCAGGTACCGGGGAGCTGTTTTTT. Translation gives CASSLGSGTGELFF.

The V call is TRBV27, the J call TRBJ2-7; D perhaps matches TRBD1 (5 bases). Trimming pared 6 bases from V and 0 bases from J, leaving 12 bases between. This CDR3 is built from 14 residues. Germline CDR1 reads MNHEY; CDR2 reads SMNVEV (reference sequence). The CDR3 reads CASSARGSSYEQYF. The DNA for the CDR3 is TGTGCCAGCAGCGCTAGGGGAAGCTCCTACGAGCAGTACTTC.

The V call is TRBV10-3, the J call TRBJ2-5, with TRBD2 matching 12 bases. The germline V gene encodes CDR1 ENHRY and CDR2 SYGVKD. The CDR3 sequence is 15 residues long. V gave up 4 bases and J gave up 1 base; unmatched junction bases: 1. CDR3: CAISGTSGAQETQYF. CDR3 nucleotides: TGTGCCATCAGTGGGACTAGCGGGGCCCAAGAGACCCAGTACTTC.

The rearrangement uses TRBV18 and TRBJ1-5; 7 positions agree with TRBD1. The CDR3 totals 13 residues. With 6 bases clipped from V and 4 bases from J, the junction kept 3 bases outside the gene matches. From germline, CDR1 is KGHSH and CDR2 LQKENI. CDR3 residues: CASSRQGNQPQHF. The CDR3 DNA is TGTGCCAGCTCCCGACAGGGAAATCAGCCCCAGCATTTT.